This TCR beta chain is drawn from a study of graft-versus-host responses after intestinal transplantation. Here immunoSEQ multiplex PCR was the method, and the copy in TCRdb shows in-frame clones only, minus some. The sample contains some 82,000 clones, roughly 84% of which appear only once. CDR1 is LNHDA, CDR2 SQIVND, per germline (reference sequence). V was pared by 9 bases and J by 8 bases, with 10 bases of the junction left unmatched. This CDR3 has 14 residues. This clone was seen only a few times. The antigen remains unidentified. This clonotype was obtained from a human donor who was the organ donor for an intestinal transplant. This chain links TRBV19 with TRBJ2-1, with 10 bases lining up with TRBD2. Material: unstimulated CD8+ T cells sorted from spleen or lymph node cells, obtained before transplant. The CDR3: CASRIAGGTDEQFF. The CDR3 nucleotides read TGTGCCAGCAGAATAGCGGGGGGTACCGATGAGCAGTTCTTC.